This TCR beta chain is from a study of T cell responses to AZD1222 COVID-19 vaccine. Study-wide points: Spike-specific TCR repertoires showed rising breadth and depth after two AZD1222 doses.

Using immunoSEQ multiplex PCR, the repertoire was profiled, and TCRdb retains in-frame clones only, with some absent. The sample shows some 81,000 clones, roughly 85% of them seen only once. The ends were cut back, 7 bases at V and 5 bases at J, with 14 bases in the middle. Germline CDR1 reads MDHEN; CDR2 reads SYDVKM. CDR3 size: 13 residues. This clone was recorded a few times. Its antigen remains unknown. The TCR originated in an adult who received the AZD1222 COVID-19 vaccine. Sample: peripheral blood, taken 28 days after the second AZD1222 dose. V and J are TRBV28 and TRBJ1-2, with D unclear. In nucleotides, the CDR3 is TGTGCCAGCAATCGATTTTCGAGATATGGCTACACCTTC. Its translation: CASNRFSRYGYTF.